The 22 T cell receptor beta chains reported below all come from one sample, sequenced in a study of T-cell memory formation after mild COVID-19 (dated by TCRdb to the early 2020s). Library prep was done by 5' RACE. Sequencing took place on an Illumina NovaSeq 6000. TCRdb reprocessed the public reads (quality trimming at Q25 with fastp, clone calling with MiXCR) and kept in-frame beta chains. Rows are combined by CDR3 protein, so each entry shows the most common genes and DNA. This sample lists about 240,000 distinct CDR3 sequences; over 9% were detected once. The ten largest clonotypes hold around 20% of the sample. The sequenced sample was PBMCs or a T cell subset sorted from them (not recorded which). These TCRs come from a young man who had mild COVID-19 (a few samples of this study predate the infection). The sample titles of this study are shuffled in the database, so cell type and time point are left out; the donor was told from shared clones.

The genes are TRBV27 and TRBJ2-2, with TRBD2 matching over 12 bases. The CDR3 contains 15 residues. Germline CDR1 reads MNHEY; CDR2 reads SMNVEV (reference sequence). Germline trimming cut 7 bases from V and 8 bases from J; bases unmatched to any gene: 8. The CDR3 DNA sequence: TGTGCCAGCACTGAGCTAGCGGGGGGGTCAGGGGAGCTGTTTTTT. Its translation: CASTELAGGSGELFF.

This clonotype was picked up a small number of times. V is TRBV18 and J is TRBJ2-5, with a weak D call TRBD2 (6 bases). The CDR3 extends over 14 amino acids. The germline V and J ends were trimmed by 5 bases and 1 base, with 11 bases remaining between them. CDR1 is KGHSH, CDR2 LQKENI, per germline. Here the CDR3 reads CASSSRDSQETQYF. The CDR3 coding sequence is TGTGCCAGCTCAAGCCGGGACTCCCAAGAGACCCAGTACTTC.

The chain uses TRBV5-1 and TRBJ2-3; 12 positions agree with TRBD2. CDR1 and CDR2 (germline): SGHRS, YFSETQ. V lost 1 base, J lost 3 bases, and 6 bases stayed unmatched. The CDR3 spans 17 residues. The CDR3 sequence is CASSLPLAGGQTDTQYF. CDR3 sequence (DNA): TGCGCCAGCAGCTTGCCCCTAGCGGGGGGGCAGACAGATACGCAGTATTTT.

This clonotype has a count of ten or more. This chain connects TRBV29-1 to TRBJ2-5, with D perhaps TRBD1 (5 bases). Trimming took off 3 bases at V and 1 base at J, with 9 bases between the two ends. CDR1 and CDR2 from the germline V gene are SQVTM and ANQGSEA. The CDR3 covers 13 residues. The chain's CDR3 is CSVERTSQETQYF. The CDR3 region has the DNA TGCAGCGTTGAGCGGACATCCCAAGAGACCCAGTACTTC.

This clonotype was observed a few times. The CDR3 coding sequence is TGTGCCAGCAGTCCTTACAGGGACTCCCCCTACGAGCAGTACTTC. It is translated as CASSPYRDSPYEQYF. V is TRBV6-5 and J is TRBJ2-7, with D perhaps given as TRBD1 or TRBD2 (6 bases each). V was clipped by 5 bases and J by 2 bases, with 16 bases between them. CDR3 length equals 15 residues. From germline, CDR1 is MNHEY and CDR2 SVGAGI.

The chain recombines TRBV4-2 with TRBJ2-2, with D maybe TRBD2 (6 bases). The CDR3 loop spans 15 amino acids. Germline V gene lookup returns CDR1 LGHNA and CDR2 YNFKEQ. V lost 3 bases and J lost 10, with 18 bases in between. The CDR3 sequence is CASSHAGSGSEELFF. Written as DNA, the CDR3 is TGTGCCAGCAGCCATGCGGGGTCGGGTAGCGAGGAGCTGTTTTTT.

This clonotype was counted a few times. The chain has TRBV12-3 or TRBV12-4 and TRBJ2-3; no clear D gene. This CDR3 is 16 amino acids long. The germline V and J ends were trimmed by 1 base and 0 bases, with 11 bases remaining between them. The CDR3 reads CASSLGLARSTDTQYF. The DNA of the CDR3 is TGTGCCAGCAGTTTAGGTTTAGCCAGGAGCACAGATACGCAGTATTTT.

The rearrangement links TRBV11-2 to TRBJ2-3, with TRBD2 matching over 8 bases. The CDR3 contains 15 residues. V lost 2 bases to trimming and J lost 4 bases; unmatched junction nucleotides: 5. Germline CDR1 SGHAT, CDR2 FQNNGV. CDR3 sequence reads: CASSLLGGAADTQYF. CDR3 coding DNA: TGTGCCAGCAGCTTACTCGGGGGGGCGGCAGATACGCAGTATTTT.

The rearrangement uses TRBV20-1 and TRBJ1-5, with a tentative D call TRBD1 (6 bases). V was trimmed by 1 base and J by 0 bases, leaving 13 bases between them. The length of the CDR3 is 16 residues. Germline V CDR1 and CDR2: DFQATT, SNEGSKA (reference sequence). This chain's CDR3 is CSARGQGLGSNQPQHF. CDR3 DNA: TGCAGTGCTAGAGGTCAGGGGCTGGGTAGCAATCAGCCCCAGCATTTT.

This clonotype occurred a few times. The chain links TRBV29-1 to TRBJ2-1; D is possibly TRBD1 or TRBD2 (5 bases each). Trimming removed 7 bases from V and 0 bases from J, with 16 bases in between. The germline CDR1 and CDR2 sequences are SQVTM and ANQGSEA. The CDR3 consists of 15 residues. The CDR3 nucleotides read TGCAGCGCCGGGCGGTTGGGGGACTCCTACAATGAGCAGTTCTTC. It translates to CSAGRLGDSYNEQFF.

The chain carries TRBV5-1 and TRBJ1-2; the D is unclear. CDR3 length equals 13 residues. Germline-derived CDR1 and CDR2 are SGHRS and YFSETQ. V dropped 0 bases and J dropped 8 bases, with 11 bases sitting between them. The CDR3 nucleotides are TGCGCCAGCAGCTTGGCCGAGGCTTACGGCTACACCTTC. Protein product: CASSLAEAYGYTF.

This clonotype was recorded many times. The chain recombines TRBV24-1 with TRBJ2-5; D is ambiguous. V was pared by 4 bases and J by 5 bases, with 4 bases between. Germline values: CDR1 KGHDR, CDR2 SFDVKD. CDR3 length: 11 amino acids. The CDR3 coding sequence is TGTGCCACCAGTGAGTCTGAGACCCAGTACTTC. Translated, it gives CATSESETQYF.

This chain links TRBV4-3 with TRBJ1-1; D is perhaps TRBD1 (5 bases). Germline CDR1 LGHNA, CDR2 YSLEER. The CDR3 length is 14 residues. Trimming stripped 3 bases from V and 2 bases from J, with 10 bases between. CDR3 sequence reads: CASSQLGGNTEAFF. The CDR3 region has the DNA TGCGCCAGCAGCCAGTTGGGGGGAAACACTGAAGCTTTCTTT.

V is TRBV4-2 and J is TRBJ2-7; 8 bases match TRBD1. Germline trimming cut 4 bases from V and 5 bases from J; bases unmatched to any gene: 10. This CDR3 region has 15 residues. Germline loops: CDR1 LGHNA, CDR2 YNFKEQ. This CDR3 reads CASSPPPGGSDEQYF. In DNA, the CDR3 is TGTGCCAGCAGCCCGCCCCCAGGGGGCAGCGACGAGCAGTACTTC.

The V gene is TRBV4-1, the J gene TRBJ2-1; no clear D gene. The germline CDR1 and CDR2 sequences are MGHRA and YSYEKL. Trimming pared 0 bases from V and 2 bases from J, leaving 14 bases between. This CDR3 comprises 17 residues. CDR3 residues: CASSQDPGSDPYNEQFF. In nucleotides, the CDR3 is TGCGCCAGCAGCCAAGATCCCGGGTCCGACCCCTACAATGAGCAGTTCTTC.

There are many counts of this clonotype. This sequence joins TRBV7-9 and TRBJ1-3; D unresolved. Germline V gene sequence: CDR1 SEHNR, CDR2 FQNEAQ (reference sequence). V was cut by 5 bases and J by 0 bases, with 11 bases left in between. The CDR3 has 15 residues. The chain's CDR3 is CASSRHIPSGNTIYF. The CDR3 DNA sequence: TGTGCCAGCAGCCGTCACATCCCCTCTGGAAACACCATATATTTT. Full variable domain (missing parts from reference TRBV7-9 and TRBJ1-3): DTGVSQNPRHKITKRGQNVTFRCDPISEHNRLYWYRQTLGQGPEFLTYFQNEAQLEKSRLLSDRFSAERPKGSFSTLEIQRTEQGDSAMYLCASSRHIPSGNTIYFGEGSWLTVV.

The chain couples TRBV30 to TRBJ2-6, with 8 positions matching TRBD1. From germline, CDR1 is GTSNPN and CDR2 SVGIG (reference sequence). The J segment lost 4 bases and the V segment lost 5 bases, leaving 13 bases of the junction unmatched. The CDR3 is made up of 17 amino acids. CDR3 nucleotides: TGTGCCTGGGAGAGGACAGGGAAATCATGGGGGGCCAACGTCCTGACTTTC. Translated: CAWERTGKSWGANVLTF. Full variable domain (remainder filled in from reference TRBV30 and TRBJ2-6): SQTIHQWPATLVQPVGSPLSLECTVEGTSNPNLYWYRQAAGRGLQLLFYSVGIGQISSEVPQNLSASRPQDRQFILSSKKLLLSDSGFYLCAWERTGKSWGANVLTFGAGSRLTVL.

J is TRBJ2-7 and V is TRBV6-2 or TRBV6-3; D is perhaps TRBD1 or TRBD2 (5 bases each). The CDR3 has 16 amino acids. Trimming pared 5 bases from V and 0 bases from J, leaving 17 bases between. The germline CDR1 and CDR2 sequences are MNHEY and SVGEGT. The CDR3 region is CASSLGHRDASYEQYV. The CDR3 region has the DNA TGTGCCAGCAGTCTGGGCCACCGGGACGCCTCCTACGAGCAGTACGTC.

The sample holds many counts of this clonotype. This chain joins TRBV4-3 and TRBJ1-2; D is perhaps TRBD1 (5 bases). Germline V gene sequence: CDR1 LGHNA, CDR2 YSLEER. V dropped 0 bases and J dropped 8 bases, with 16 bases sitting between them. The CDR3 spans 15 residues. DNA for the CDR3: TGCGCCAGCAGCCAAGACGGCGGGGCCGTGAGGGGCTACACCTTC. This sequence encodes CASSQDGGAVRGYTF.

This clonotype was counted between two and nine times. The rearrangement joins TRBV19 to TRBJ1-1; no definite D call. Germline loops: CDR1 LNHDA, CDR2 SQIVND (reference sequence). The CDR3 sequence is 12 residues long. With 6 bases removed from V and 1 base from J, the gap between germline ends came to 6 bases. CDR3 loop: CASRLENTEAFF. DNA for the CDR3: TGTGCCAGTAGGCTGGAGAACACTGAAGCTTTCTTT.

A few counts support this clonotype. The chain joins TRBV28 to TRBJ1-2; possible D gene TRBD1, 6 bases. V was clipped by 5 bases and J by 8 bases, with 15 bases between them. This CDR3 contains 13 residues. Looked up from germline, CDR1 is MDHEN and CDR2 is SYDVKM. In DNA form, the CDR3 reads TGTGCCAGCAGTCCACTCACAGGGAAGGGCTACACCTTC. Translated: CASSPLTGKGYTF.

This clonotype was counted between two and nine times. The genes are TRBV7-8 and TRBJ2-5, with 7 bases aligning to TRBD1. J was trimmed by 5 bases and V by 5 bases; bases with no gene match: 8. CDR3 length: 14 residues. In germline, CDR1 is SGHVS, CDR2 FQNEAQ. The CDR3 DNA follows: TGTGCCAGCAGCGCACCGGGACAGCGGGAGACCCAGTACTTC. It is translated as CASSAPGQRETQYF.